Each of the 29 T cell receptor beta chains below was sequenced from the same sample in a study of regulatory and conventional T cells in RAG deficiency. Clones were read by immunoSEQ multiplex PCR, and TCRdb kept only the in-frame ones, dropping some. The data hold almost 35,000 clones, with 70% to 80% observed a single time. The sorted conventional CD4+ T cells were CD25-low and CD127-high, with genomic DNA sequenced. This sample also appeared in a second study, on regulatory T cells. That investigation notes: Amplification used 52 TRBV primers and 13 TRBJ primers.

The sample comprised CD4+ effector T cells sorted from blood. Receptors were obtained from a human donor in good health.

The chain recombines TRBV11-2 with TRBJ1-1, with D possibly matching TRBD1 (6 bases). V gave up 6 bases and J gave up 4 bases, with 15 bases separating them. Germline V gene lookup returns CDR1 SGHAT and CDR2 FQNNGV. The CDR3 has 14 amino acids. The CDR3 spells CASRKNRDGTEAFF. The CDR3, as DNA: TGTGCCAGCAGGAAAAACAGGGACGGCACTGAAGCTTTCTTT.

This chain links TRBV25-1 with TRBJ2-1; 7 nucleotides line up with TRBD1. Germline lookup yields CDR1 MGHDK and CDR2 SYGVNS. This CDR3 spans 15 amino acids. The V and J ends lost 1 base and 5 bases, in that order; junction bases with no gene match: 5. The CDR3 DNA sequence: TGTGCCAGCAGTGAATCCTACCAGGGGGACAATGAGCAGTTCTTC. This translates into CASSESYQGDNEQFF.

V and J are TRBV21-1 and TRBJ2-7; TRBD1 reflects the table's D call only, with no check against the DNA. TRBV21-1 is reported as a pseudogene. The CDR3 sequence is 17 residues long. The CDR3 DNA follows: TGTGCCAGCAGCAAAGGGCTAGGACAGGGGCCCGTCTACGAGCAGTACTTC. Translated, it gives CASSKGLGQGPVYEQYF.

The sample holds a few counts of this clone. The CDR3 DNA sequence: TGTGCCAGCAGCCCTTTAGCACAGGGGACGACCGGGGAGCTGTTTTTT. Amino acids: CASSPLAQGTTGELFF. The chain recombines TRBV9 with TRBJ2-2, with 7 positions matching TRBD1. Germline V gene sequence: CDR1 SGDLS, CDR2 YYNGEE. The CDR3 totals 16 residues. J was trimmed by 5 bases and V by 4 bases; bases with no gene match: 11.

The V call is TRBV6-1, the J call TRBJ2-2; possibly TRBD1 for D (6 bases). The CDR3 spans 16 residues. V was pared by 1 base and J by 1 base, with 10 bases between. Germline CDR1 MNHNS, CDR2 SASEGT. CDR3 residues: CASSEVPQGNTGELFF. In DNA, the CDR3 is TGTGCCAGCAGTGAAGTTCCACAGGGGAACACCGGGGAGCTGTTTTTT.

This clone appeared once. V usage is TRBV19 and J usage is TRBJ2-6, with D perhaps TRBD1 (6 bases). CDR3 length: 16 residues. The germline V gene encodes CDR1 LNHDA and CDR2 SQIVND (reference sequence). For the CDR3, the DNA is TGTGCAACGAAGCCCGACAGGCTAACTGGGGCCAACGTCCTGACTTTC. Its translation: CATKPDRLTGANVLTF.

This chain uses TRBV10-3 with TRBJ2-2; D not certain. V lost 4 bases and J 6 bases, leaving 30 bases between the germline ends. CDR3 length: 20 amino acids. Looked up from germline, CDR1 is ENHRY and CDR2 is SYGVKD. CDR3 in DNA: TGTGCCATCAGTGCAAACACCTTGGGGATGGTCTTACTTCTTCCCGGGGAGCTGTTTTTT. Amino acids: CAISANTLGMVLLLPGELFF.

The chain couples TRBV10-2 to TRBJ2-4; 9 nucleotides align to TRBD2. Trimming took 0 bases from V and 8 from J; bases not matched to a gene: 8. Germline V lookup: CDR1 WSHSY, CDR2 SAAADI. CDR3 length equals 16 residues. CDR3 residues: CASSESGAGGRHIQYF. The DNA for the CDR3 is TGCGCCAGCAGTGAGTCGGGTGCGGGGGGGCGGCACATTCAGTACTTC.

The gene calls are TRBV5-1 and TRBJ2-7; a weak D match, TRBD1 (6 bases). This CDR3 spans 13 amino acids. The V end was cut by 0 bases, the J end by 6 bases, with 10 bases between. Germline CDR1 and CDR2: SGHRS and YFSETQ. CDR3 coding DNA: TGCGCCAGCAGCTTGGACAGGGCGGGCGAGCAGTACTTC. Translating gives CASSLDRAGEQYF.

The V call is TRBV18, the J call TRBJ2-2, with D perhaps matching TRBD1 (5 bases). Trimming took 3 bases from V and 4 from J, leaving 12 bases between them. Looked up from germline, CDR1 is KGHSH and CDR2 is LQKENI. The CDR3 runs to 15 residues. CDR3 coding DNA: TGTGCCAGCTCACCGAGGCAGGGCGGCACCGGGGAGCTGTTTTTT. As protein: CASSPRQGGTGELFF.

The V and J genes are TRBV5-1 and TRBJ2-7; D is undetermined. Trimming left V 7 bases short and J 3 bases short, with 29 bases between. The germline V gene encodes CDR1 SGHRS and CDR2 YFSETQ. The CDR3 is made up of 18 amino acids. The CDR3 DNA follows: TGCGCCAGCCCGTTTGGGGTTTGGAAGAAATCACTTCGCTACGAGCAGTACTTC. Its protein product is CASPFGVWKKSLRYEQYF.

This clone has a handful of counts. The chain's CDR3 is CASSRGGENYGYTF. Here the CDR3 DNA reads TGTGCCAGCAGTAGGGGGGGCGAGAACTATGGCTACACCTTC. V gene TRBV5-4 combines with J gene TRBJ1-2, with D tentatively TRBD1 (6 bases). The V gene lost 5 bases and the J gene lost 2 bases, with 13 bases spanning the gap. The CDR3 is 14 amino acids. Looked up from germline, CDR1 is SGHNT and CDR2 is YYREEE (reference sequence).

This chain joins TRBV6-1 and TRBJ2-7; 8 bases agree with TRBD1. V shed 6 bases and J 0 bases; nucleotides not matched to a gene: 7. This CDR3 has 15 amino acids. Germline lookup yields CDR1 MNHNS and CDR2 SASEGT. CDR3 in amino acids: CASRLQGGSSYEQYF. The CDR3 bases are TGTGCCAGCAGGCTACAGGGGGGAAGCTCCTACGAGCAGTACTTC.

The V gene is TRBV27, the J gene TRBJ2-1, with a weak D call TRBD2 (5 bases). V was pared by 4 bases and J by 1 base, with 11 bases between. The CDR3 has 15 residues. Germline V gene data show CDR1 as MNHEY and CDR2 as SMNVEV (reference sequence). The CDR3 DNA reads TGTGCCAGCAGTTCGCAGAGGGTATCCTACAATGAGCAGTTCTTC. Protein: CASSSQRVSYNEQFF.

This chain uses TRBV5-1 with TRBJ2-5, with a tentative D call TRBD1 (6 bases). Germline loops: CDR1 SGHRS, CDR2 YFSETQ. The length of the CDR3 is 17 residues. The V end was cut by 2 bases, the J end by 4 bases, with 21 bases between. CDR3 protein: CASSFARGTVDGETQYF. The CDR3 nucleotides read TGCGCCAGCAGCTTTGCCAGGGGCACGGTAGACGGAGAGACCCAGTACTTC.

This clone showed up just a few times. This chain connects TRBV7-6 to TRBJ2-1; 7 nucleotides match TRBD1. Looked up from germline, CDR1 is SGHVS and CDR2 is FNYEAQ. The V and J ends lost 5 bases and 6 bases, in that order; junction bases with no gene match: 10. CDR3 length: 15 amino acids. CDR3 residues: CASSQNRGRSNEQFF. The CDR3, as DNA: TGTGCCAGCAGCCAGAACAGGGGACGTTCCAATGAGCAGTTCTTC.

The chain is built from TRBV7-6 and TRBJ2-1, with a weak D call TRBD1 (6 bases). Trimming removed 0 bases at V and 0 bases at J, with 21 bases between. Per germline, CDR1 SGHVS and CDR2 FNYEAQ. The CDR3 runs to 20 residues. The CDR3 nucleotides read TGTGCCAGCAGCTTAGCTCTCAAGACAGGCCCCCGCAGCTCCTACAATGAGCAGTTCTTC. Amino acids: CASSLALKTGPRSSYNEQFF.

The rearrangement uses TRBV6-5 and TRBJ1-1; maybe TRBD1 (5 bases). The CDR3 is 14 residues long. Germline-derived CDR1 and CDR2 are MNHEY and SVGAGI. Trimming shortened V by 5 bases and J by 2 bases, and 12 bases separated the two germline ends. In DNA form, the CDR3 reads TGTGCCAGCAGTAGGGGCGACTTTAACACTGAAGCTTTCTTT. Its translation: CASSRGDFNTEAFF.

The chain uses TRBV9 and TRBJ2-3; D is undetermined. CDR1 is SGDLS and CDR2 is YYNGEE in the germline V gene. The CDR3 has 14 residues. V was pared by 2 bases and J by 3 bases, with 10 bases between. CDR3 nucleotide sequence: TGTGCCAGCAGCGTGGAAGGTCGGACAGATACGCAGTATTTT. Protein: CASSVEGRTDTQYF.

V gene TRBV5-1 combines with J gene TRBJ1-1, with D unclear. Germline values: CDR1 SGHRS, CDR2 YFSETQ. The CDR3 totals 15 residues. The V and J ends lost 0 bases and 0 bases respectively, with 9 bases between them. The CDR3 loop reads CASSLDPGLNTEAFF. In DNA, the CDR3 is TGCGCCAGCAGCTTGGATCCAGGATTGAACACTGAAGCTTTCTTT. Using reference TRBV5-1 and TRBJ1-1 for the parts outside the CDR3, the full variable domain is KAGVTQTPRYLIKTRGQQVTLSCSPISGHRSVSWYQQTPGQGLQFLFEYFSETQRNKGNFPGRFSGRQFSNSRSEMNVSTLELGDSALYLCASSLDPGLNTEAFFGQGTRLTVV.

The chain couples TRBV7-2 to TRBJ2-1; TRBD1 matches at 8 bases. Per the germline V gene, CDR1 is SGHTA and CDR2 is FQGNSA. The CDR3 covers 16 residues. Trimming took 5 bases from V and 1 from J; bases not matched to a gene: 7. DNA of the CDR3: TGTGCCAGCAGCCCATGGTGGGACAGGTCCTACAATGAGCAGTTCTTC. Translating it yields CASSPWWDRSYNEQFF.

The chain couples TRBV29-1 to TRBJ1-4; the D gene is possibly TRBD1 (6 bases). The CDR3 consists of 14 residues. Germline V CDR1 and CDR2: SQVTM, ANQGSEA. Deletions cut 7 bases from V and 7 bases from J, with 19 bases between. CDR3 coding DNA: TGCAGCGCCGAACCGGGACAAGAAGGTGAAAAACTGTTTTTT. Amino acids: CSAEPGQEGEKLFF.

V usage is TRBV30 and J usage is TRBJ1-2; 12 positions match TRBD1. Germline V gives CDR1 GTSNPN, CDR2 SVGIG (reference sequence). Trimming at V came to 2 bases and at J to 6 bases, leaving 10 bases not matched to a gene. This CDR3 region has 16 residues. This chain's CDR3 is CAWSNYPGQGANGYTF. The CDR3 DNA sequence: TGTGCCTGGAGTAATTACCCGGGACAGGGGGCGAATGGCTACACCTTC.

The chain couples TRBV27 to TRBJ1-1; no clear D. CDR3 size: 13 residues. The V end lost 6 bases, the J end lost 3 bases, and 11 bases lay between the germline ends. Germline V CDR1 and CDR2: MNHEY, SMNVEV (reference sequence). The DNA of the CDR3 is TGTGCCAGCAGGAGACAAGTGGACACTGAAGCTTTCTTT. Residues: CASRRQVDTEAFF.

The chain is built from TRBV5-5 and TRBJ2-7; D is unresolved. The CDR3 spans 13 residues. CDR1 and CDR2 from the germline V gene are SGHKS and YYEKEE (reference sequence). The germline V and J ends were trimmed by 4 bases and 0 bases, with 8 bases remaining between them. This CDR3 is CASSKPSSYEQYF. CDR3 sequence (DNA): TGTGCCAGCAGCAAGCCTAGCTCCTACGAGCAGTACTTC.

The sample holds a few counts of this clone. V and J are TRBV7-2 and TRBJ2-7, with D possibly being TRBD2 (5 bases). Germline V gene data show CDR1 as SGHTA and CDR2 as FQGNSA. V shed 5 bases and J shed 4 bases, with 15 bases lying between them. CDR3 length: 14 residues. The CDR3: CASSPALRDYEQYF. DNA for the CDR3: TGTGCCAGCAGCCCTGCCCTCCGGGATTACGAGCAGTACTTC.

This clone was picked up a small number of times. The rearrangement uses TRBV7-6 and TRBJ1-1; possible D gene TRBD1, 6 bases. The CDR3 loop spans 14 amino acids. V was clipped by 5 bases and J by 1 base, with 11 bases between them. Germline values: CDR1 SGHVS, CDR2 FNYEAQ. This chain's CDR3 is CASSGQQGNTEAFF. The CDR3 bases are TGTGCCAGCAGCGGACAGCAGGGGAACACTGAAGCTTTCTTT.

V and J are TRBV5-5 and TRBJ1-2; 11 bases agree with TRBD1. This CDR3 spans 15 amino acids. With V trimmed by 3 bases and J by 4 bases, 5 bases remained unmatched. The germline V gene has CDR1 SGHKS and CDR2 YYEKEE (reference sequence). This CDR3 reads CASSSGTGGLYGYTF. Here the CDR3 DNA reads TGTGCCAGCAGCTCCGGGACAGGGGGTCTCTATGGCTACACCTTC.

V gene TRBV11-2 combines with J gene TRBJ1-5; D is unclear. V was trimmed by 1 base and J by 6 bases, leaving 4 bases between them. CDR3 length: 12 residues. Looked up from germline, CDR1 is SGHAT and CDR2 is FQNNGV. The CDR3 spells CASSLGSQPQHF. The CDR3 coding sequence is TGTGCCAGCAGCTTAGGGAGTCAGCCCCAGCATTTT.